This TCR beta chain appears in the sequencing data of a study of read filtering for tumor transcriptome and immune sequencing. This clonotype was recorded many times. The library was built from 400 ng RNA with molecular barcoded adaptors for alpha/delta and beta/gamma chains. Using its own MiXCR run on the reads, TCRdb lists one record per CDR3 protein. The data contain approximately 61,000 distinct CDR3 sequences, roughly 19% of them singletons. The V and J ends lost 5 bases and 6 bases, in that order; junction bases with no gene match: 17. The CDR3 is 17 amino acids. The germline gives CDR1 SGHTA, CDR2 FQGNSA.

The sequenced material came from a population of CD138-negative cells sorted from bone marrow. The chain uses TRBV7-2 and TRBJ2-3; 7 nucleotides agree with TRBD2. This sequence originates from a donor at least 40 years old with multiple myeloma. The CDR3 sequence is CASSQGALGRAYDTQYF. CDR3 bases: TGTGCCAGCAGCCAAGGGGCCCTGGGGAGGGCTTACGATACGCAGTATTTT. Full variable domain (missing parts from reference TRBV7-2 and TRBJ2-3): GAGVSQSPSNKVTEKGKDVELRCDPISGHTALYWYRQSLGQGLEFLIYFQGNSAPDKSGLPSDRFSAERTGGSVSTLTIQRTQQEDSAVYLCASSQGALGRAYDTQYFGPGTRLTVL.